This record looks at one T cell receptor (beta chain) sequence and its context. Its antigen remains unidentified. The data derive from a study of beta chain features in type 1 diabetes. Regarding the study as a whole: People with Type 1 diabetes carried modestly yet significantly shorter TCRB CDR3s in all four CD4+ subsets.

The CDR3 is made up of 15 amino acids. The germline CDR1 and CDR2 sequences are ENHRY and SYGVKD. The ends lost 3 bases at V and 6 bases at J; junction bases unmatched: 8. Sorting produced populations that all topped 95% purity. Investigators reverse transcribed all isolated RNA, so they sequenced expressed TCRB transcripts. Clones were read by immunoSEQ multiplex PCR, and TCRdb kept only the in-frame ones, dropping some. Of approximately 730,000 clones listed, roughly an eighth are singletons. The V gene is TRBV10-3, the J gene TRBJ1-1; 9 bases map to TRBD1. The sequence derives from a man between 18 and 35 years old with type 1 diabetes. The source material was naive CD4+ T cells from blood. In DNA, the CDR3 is TGTGCCATCAGTGATCCAGGGACAGGGATCTCTGAAGCTTTCTTT. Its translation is CAISDPGTGISEAFF.